This TCR beta chain was profiled in a study of T cells in localized non-small cell lung cancer. Overall study findings and caveats: Sequencing covered just one tumor region, so heterogeneity cannot be ruled out. The study detected a median around 57 of the top 100 tumor clones in adjacent lung.

A word on this clone: Antigen unknown.

Trimming removed 4 bases at V and 3 bases at J, with 13 bases between. Looked up from germline, CDR1 is LNHDA and CDR2 is SQIVND (reference sequence). The CDR3 consists of 16 residues. Produced via immunoSEQ multiplex PCR; TCRdb's table is partial and in-frame only. The repertoire includes more than 20,000 clones, 87% of them detected once, and 25% to 30% sits in the top ten. This receptor was identified in a male donor aged 60 or older with stage I squamous cell lung carcinoma. The rearrangement uses TRBV19 and TRBJ2-6, with D possibly matching TRBD1 (5 bases). The sequencing here drew on peripheral blood, taken before any cancer treatment. The CDR3 nucleotides read TGTGCCAGTAGTAGTAGGGGATTGAATGGGGCCAACGTCCTGACTTTC. Translation: CASSSRGLNGANVLTF.